This T cell receptor beta chain was identified in a study of blood T cell repertoires in COVID-19 (TCRdb year 2020). Concerning the study at large: The collaborator samples originated in the United States, Italy and Spain and spanned the acute and convalescent phases of COVID-19. Where HLA class I and class II types were available, the types were taken from metadata supplied by the sample provider, not from assay-based typing. Subjects who had been exposed to COVID-19, were actively infected with it, or had recovered from it provided the deeply sampled blood TCRbeta repertoires that made up the dataset. The samples were drawn from two sources: the first 160 participants of the ongoing ImmuneRACE study, and 1,000 to 1,500 subjects contributed by 6 global collaborators. A de-identified subject ID, COVID-19 status, age in years and sex were almost always included in the sample metadata. The material from the prospective study consisted of cDNA or gDNA derived from T cells, B-cell-depleted T cells, or PBMCs. The repertoires were made available in a free public database intended to serve as a resource for research on the immune response to SARS-CoV-2.

The collaborating institutions used their own protocols to collect whole blood in K2EDTA tubes. Collaborator samples were shipped for TCRbeta analysis as frozen whole blood, isolated PBMCs, or DNA extracted from either sample type. As to this clone: Its antigen target is currently unknown. Base qualities are not recorded, but no much larger clone differs from it by a single base.

TCRbeta CDR3 regions were amplified from genomic DNA using the immunoSEQ Assay, a bias-controlled multiplex PCR. The study's own analysis went as follows. Within the assay, amplification of reference gene primers was used to estimate how many nucleated cells each sample contained. Sequence reads were collapsed and filtered to measure the absolute abundance of every unique TCRbeta CDR3 rearrangement. For each sample, productive Simpson clonality was calculated as the square root of Simpson's diversity index across productive rearrangements. TCRdb's version of the immuneACCESS table is confined to in-frame rearrangements and falls short of the full clone set. An unresolved V gene accounts for under half of the shortfall where checked; the remainder is of unknown origin. V and J calls and clone size follow that table, whereas D and trimming were derived from the DNA. A total of about 170,000 clones appear in this sample, roughly nine tenths of them only once. The ten largest make up under 30% of the sample.

Broad study findings and their caveats: The quantity of clinical and demographic metadata differed by source and by participant and was supplied without curation.

The CDR3 runs 12 residues from the cysteine to the phenylalanine. This entry keeps only the CDR3 DNA: 36 bases, framed from base 1. Ends trimmed: V by 4 bases, J by 7 bases; bases unmatched to a gene: 2. CDR1 MGHRA and CDR2 YSYEKL are derived from the germline V gene. The clonotype originates from a man in his fifties or sixties with acute or convalescent COVID-19. Recombination connected TRBV4-1 to TRBJ1-1; 8 bases in between match TRBD1. Material for sequencing was peripheral blood. The DNA sequence is given as TGCGCCAGCAGCCCTGGGACAGGTGAAGCTTTCTTT. Translated, it gives CASSPGTGEAFF.